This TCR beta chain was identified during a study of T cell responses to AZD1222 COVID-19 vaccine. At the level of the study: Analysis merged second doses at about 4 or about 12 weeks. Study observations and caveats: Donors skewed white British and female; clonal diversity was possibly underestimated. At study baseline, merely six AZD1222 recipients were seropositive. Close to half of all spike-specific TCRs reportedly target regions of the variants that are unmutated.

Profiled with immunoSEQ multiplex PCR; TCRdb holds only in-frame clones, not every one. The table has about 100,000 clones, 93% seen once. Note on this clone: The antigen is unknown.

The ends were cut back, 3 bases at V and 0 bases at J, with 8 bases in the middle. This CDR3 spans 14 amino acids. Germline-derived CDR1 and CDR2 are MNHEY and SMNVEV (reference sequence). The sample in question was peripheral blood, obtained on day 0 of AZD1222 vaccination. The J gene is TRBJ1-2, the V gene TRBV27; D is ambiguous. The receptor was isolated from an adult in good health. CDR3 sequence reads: CASSLNRANYGYTF. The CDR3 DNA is TGTGCCAGCAGTTTGAACAGAGCTAACTATGGCTACACCTTC.